Described below is a single TCR beta chain sequence and its context. Its antigen is as yet unknown. After constant-region reverse-primer amplification, full-length variable regions underwent semi-nested PCR with Nested Universal Primer A. TCRdb re-called the 5' RACE reads through MiXCR, storing one row per CDR3 protein. The sample has roughly 56,000 distinct CDR3 sequences; nearly 30% are singletons. The CDR3 length is 14 residues. V was shortened by 6 bases and J by 1 base, with 9 bases between the two germline ends. Germline CDR1 is MNHEY and CDR2 is SVGEGT. Naive CD4+ T cells were purified with Tregs depleted by CD25. Study-level findings and limits: Tumor-infiltrating Treg TCR alpha and beta sequences overlapped most with tumor naive CD4+ T cells, then blood naive. Tumor memory CD4+ T cell TCR gene usage clustered with blood and lymph node memory CD4+ cells and lymph node naive CD4+ cells.

The TCR originated in a female donor with breast cancer. Sequencing input: tumor-infiltrating naive CD4+ T cells sorted from the breast tumor. As for subset: naive CD4+ T cells, CD4+CD45RA+CD25-. The V gene is TRBV6-2 or TRBV6-3, the J gene TRBJ2-2; D gene ambiguous. CDR3 DNA sequence: TGTGCCAGCAGAGACCGGGTGAACACCGGGGAGCTGTTTTTT. Protein: CASRDRVNTGELFF.